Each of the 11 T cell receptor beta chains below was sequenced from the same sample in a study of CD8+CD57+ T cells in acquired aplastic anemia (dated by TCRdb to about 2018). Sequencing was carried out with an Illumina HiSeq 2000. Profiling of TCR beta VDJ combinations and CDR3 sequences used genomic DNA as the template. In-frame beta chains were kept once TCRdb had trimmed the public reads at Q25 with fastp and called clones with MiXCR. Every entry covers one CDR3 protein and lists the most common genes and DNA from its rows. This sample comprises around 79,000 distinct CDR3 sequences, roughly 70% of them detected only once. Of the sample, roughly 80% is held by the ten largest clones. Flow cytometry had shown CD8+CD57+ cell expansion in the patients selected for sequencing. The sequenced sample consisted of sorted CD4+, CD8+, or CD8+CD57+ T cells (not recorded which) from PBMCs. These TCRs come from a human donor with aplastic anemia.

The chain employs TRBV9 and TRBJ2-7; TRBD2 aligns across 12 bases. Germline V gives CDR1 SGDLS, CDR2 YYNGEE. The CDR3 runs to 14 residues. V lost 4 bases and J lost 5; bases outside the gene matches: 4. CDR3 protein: CASSRLAGVDEQYF. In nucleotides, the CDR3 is TGTGCCAGCAGCCGACTAGCGGGAGTGGACGAGCAGTACTTC.

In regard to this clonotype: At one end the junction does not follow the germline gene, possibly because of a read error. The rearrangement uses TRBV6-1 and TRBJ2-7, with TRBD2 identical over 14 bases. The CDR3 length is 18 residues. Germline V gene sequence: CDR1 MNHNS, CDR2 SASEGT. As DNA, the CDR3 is TGTGCCAGCAGTGAAACATTCGGGACTAGCGGGAGCTCCTACGACCAGTACTTC. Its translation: CASSETFGTSGSSYDQYF.

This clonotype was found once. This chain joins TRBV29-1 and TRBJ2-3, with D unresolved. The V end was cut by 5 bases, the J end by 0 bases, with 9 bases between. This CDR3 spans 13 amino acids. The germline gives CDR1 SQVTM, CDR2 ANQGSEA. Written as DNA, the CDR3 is TGCAGCGTTCACAGCCCTAGCACAGATACGCAGTATTTT. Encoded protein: CSVHSPSTDTQYF.

CDR3 in amino acids: CASSLPGANVLTF. In nucleotides, the CDR3 is TGTGCCAGCAGCTTACCGGGGGCCAACGTCCTGACTTTC. The rearrangement uses TRBV7-8 and TRBJ2-6; D not certain. V dropped 2 bases and J dropped 4 bases, with 3 bases sitting between them. From germline, CDR1 is SGHVS and CDR2 FQNEAQ. This CDR3 contains 13 residues.

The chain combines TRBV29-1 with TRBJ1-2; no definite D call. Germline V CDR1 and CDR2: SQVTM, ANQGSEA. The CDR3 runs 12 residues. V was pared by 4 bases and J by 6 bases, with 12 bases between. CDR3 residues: CSVGPAVHGYTF. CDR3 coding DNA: TGCAGCGTTGGTCCGGCAGTTCATGGCTACACCTTC.

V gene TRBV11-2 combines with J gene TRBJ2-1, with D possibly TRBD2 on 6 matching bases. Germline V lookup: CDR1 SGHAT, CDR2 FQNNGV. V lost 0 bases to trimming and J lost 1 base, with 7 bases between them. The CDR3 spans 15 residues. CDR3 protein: CASSLDRGSYNEQFF. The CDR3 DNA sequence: TGTGCCAGCAGCTTAGATCGGGGGTCCTACAATGAGCAGTTCTTC.

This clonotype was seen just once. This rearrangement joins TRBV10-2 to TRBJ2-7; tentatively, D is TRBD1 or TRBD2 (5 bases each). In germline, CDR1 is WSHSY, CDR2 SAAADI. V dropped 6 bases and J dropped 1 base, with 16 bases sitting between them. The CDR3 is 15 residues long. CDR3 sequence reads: CASSQEWGRSYEQYF. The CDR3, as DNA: TGCGCCAGCAGCCAAGAATGGGGGAGATCCTACGAGCAGTACTTC.

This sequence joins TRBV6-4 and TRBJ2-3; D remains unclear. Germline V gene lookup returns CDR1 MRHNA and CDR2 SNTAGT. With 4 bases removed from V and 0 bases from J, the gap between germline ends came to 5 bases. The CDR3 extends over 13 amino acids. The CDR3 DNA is TGTGCCAGCAGTGTGACTAGCACAGATACGCAGTATTTT. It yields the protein CASSVTSTDTQYF.

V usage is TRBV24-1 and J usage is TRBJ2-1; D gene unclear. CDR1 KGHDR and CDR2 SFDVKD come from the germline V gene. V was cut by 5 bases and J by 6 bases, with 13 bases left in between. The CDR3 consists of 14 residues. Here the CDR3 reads CATSVWLRGNEQFF. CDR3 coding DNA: TGTGCCACCAGTGTGTGGCTAAGAGGCAATGAGCAGTTCTTC.

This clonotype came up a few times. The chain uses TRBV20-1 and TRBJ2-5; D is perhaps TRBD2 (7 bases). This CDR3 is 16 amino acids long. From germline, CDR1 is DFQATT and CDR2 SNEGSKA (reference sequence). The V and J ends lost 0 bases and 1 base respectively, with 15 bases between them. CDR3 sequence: CSARDYRGALQETQYF. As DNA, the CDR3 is TGCAGTGCTAGAGATTACCGGGGGGCCCTCCAAGAGACCCAGTACTTC.

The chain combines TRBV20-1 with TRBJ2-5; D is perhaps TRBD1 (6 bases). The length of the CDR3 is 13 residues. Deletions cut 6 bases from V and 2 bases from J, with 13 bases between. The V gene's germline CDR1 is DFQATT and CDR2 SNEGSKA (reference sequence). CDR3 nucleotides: TGCAGTGCACGGACAGACAGACAAGAGACCCAGTACTTC. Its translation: CSARTDRQETQYF.